A selection of T cell receptor beta chains follows, all from one sample in a study of blood T cell repertoires in COVID-19. Repertoires were generated with immunoSEQ multiplex PCR, while TCRdb's copy carries only in-frame clones and drops some. The data hold about 230,000 clones, with around 85% observed a single time. The source material was peripheral blood. Receptors originate from a woman aged 80 or older with acute or convalescent COVID-19. The CDR3 runs from the conserved cysteine through the conserved F or W. The D gene is left open where the match is weak. Clone size appears in some rows only: once, few, many, or a class for an expanded clone.

>TRBV7-9|TRBJ1-1|-|TRBD1
CASNRGPNTEAFF
TGTGCCAGCAACAGGGGGCCAAACACTGAAGCTTTCTTT
>TRBV5-1|TRBJ2-1|-|TRBD2
CASSWPKTSGRISSYNEQFF
TGCGCCAGCAGCTGGCCGAAAACTAGCGGGAGGATCAGCTCCTACAATGAGCAGTTCTTC
>TRBV3-1/TRBV3-2|TRBJ2-3|-|TRBD2
CASSPGGDTQYF
TGTGCCAGCAGCCCGGGGGGGGACACGCAGTATTTT
>TRBV25-1|TRBJ2-5|-|-
CASSLGARLETQYF
TGTGCCAGCAGCCTAGGGGCCCGACTTGAGACCCAGTACTTC
>TRBV13|TRBJ2-7|-|-
CASSLVSYEQYF
TGTGCCAGCAGCTTAGTATCCTACGAGCAGTACTTC
>TRBV10-3|TRBJ1-5|-|-
CAIKGTGDNQPQHF
TGTGCCATCAAGGGGACGGGAGACAATCAGCCCCAGCATTTT
>TRBV11-2|TRBJ1-3|-|TRBD1
CASSLRAAGGGNTIYF
TGTGCCAGCAGCTTACGCGCGGCAGGGGGGGGAAACACCATATATTTT
>TRBV5-6|TRBJ1-2|-|-
CASSLGRGYGYTF
TGTGCCAGCAGCTTGGGCAGGGGCTATGGCTACACCTTC
>TRBV25-1|TRBJ1-2|-|-
CASSASAGGYTF
TGTGCCAGCAGTGCTTCGGCAGGTGGCTACACCTTC
>TRBV7-6|TRBJ2-1|few|TRBD1
CASSPTGTGSNEQFF
TGTGCCAGCAGCCCAACCGGGACAGGGTCGAATGAGCAGTTCTTC
>TRBV6-5|TRBJ1-1|-|-
CASTLDTNTEAFF
TGTGCCAGCACCTTAGATACTAACACTGAAGCTTTCTTT
>TRBV4-2|TRBJ1-2|-|-
CASSQDGANYGYTF
TGTGCCAGCAGCCAAGATGGGGCCAACTATGGCTACACCTTC
>TRBV2|TRBJ1-5|-|-
CASSEIRGGQPQHF
TGTGCCAGCAGTGAAATTAGGGGAGGTCAGCCCCAGCATTTT
>TRBV5-6|TRBJ1-1|few|TRBD1
CASRSGQGTINTEAFF
TGTGCCAGCAGGTCGGGACAGGGGACGATAAACACTGAAGCTTTCTTT
>TRBV9|TRBJ1-2|-|-
CASSVGGPFGYTF
TGTGCCAGCAGCGTAGGAGGCCCTTTTGGCTACACCTTC
>TRBV12-5|TRBJ2-1|-|-
CASGQGGPAGNEQFF
TGTGCTAGTGGTCAAGGAGGGCCTGCTGGCAATGAGCAGTTCTTC
>TRBV11-2|TRBJ2-7|-|-
CASSLMTEYPSYEQYF
TGTGCCAGCAGCTTAATGACGGAGTACCCCTCATACGAGCAGTACTTC
>TRBV5-1|TRBJ1-2|-|TRBD1
CASSLDGTGSANYGYTF
TGCGCCAGCAGCTTGGATGGGACAGGGTCGGCGAACTATGGCTACACCTTC
>TRBV20-1|TRBJ2-3|once|TRBD1
CSASGQGASSDTQYF
TGCAGTGCTAGTGGGCAGGGGGCTTCTTCAGATACGCAGTATTTT
>TRBV24-1|TRBJ2-2|-|-
CATSDSTPTGELFF
TGTGCCACCAGTGATTCGACACCGACCGGGGAGCTGTTTTTT
>TRBV19|TRBJ1-5|few|-
CASTRQGNQPQHF
TGTGCCAGTACGCGACAGGGCAATCAGCCCCAGCATTTT
>TRBV6-5|TRBJ1-4|-|-
CASSYSLAPGEKLFF
TGTGCCAGCAGTTACTCTTTAGCACCTGGTGAAAAACTGTTTTTT
>TRBV28|TRBJ1-4|once|TRBD1
CASSPPGQGEVGKLFF
TGTGCCAGCAGTCCCCCGGGACAGGGGGAGGTTGGGAAACTGTTTTTT
>TRBV7-2|TRBJ2-7|-|TRBD1
CASSRTGASYEQYF
TGTGCCAGCAGCCGGACAGGGGCTTCCTACGAGCAGTACTTC
>TRBV6-5|TRBJ1-5|-|-
CASSYSRPRGNQPQHF
TGTGCCAGCAGTTACTCGAGACCGCGGGGCAATCAGCCCCAGCATTTT
>TRBV29-1|TRBJ2-7|-|TRBD1
CSVKTGTGVSYEQYF
TGCAGCGTTAAAACCGGGACAGGAGTCTCCTACGAGCAGTACTTC
>TRBV4-1|TRBJ1-1|-|-
CASSQPGGFLTEAFF
TGCGCCAGCAGCCAACCGGGCGGGTTTTTAACTGAAGCTTTCTTT
>TRBV27|TRBJ2-7|-|-
CAGPPYEQYF
TGTGCCGGCCCCCCCTACGAGCAGTACTTC
>TRBV3-1/TRBV3-2|TRBJ1-2|-|-
CASSQVGGYTF
TGTGCCAGCAGCCAAGTCGGTGGCTACACCTTC
>TRBV2|TRBJ1-1|-|-
CASTLGGDNTEAFF
TGTGCCAGCACCCTAGGGGGGGATAACACTGAAGCTTTCTTT
>TRBV6-5|TRBJ1-1|-|-
CASRSYTEAFF
TGTGCCAGCAGGAGTTACACTGAAGCTTTCTTT
>TRBV10-3|TRBJ2-3|-|-
CAISEPKWESTDTQYF
TGTGCCATCAGTGAGCCGAAATGGGAGAGCACAGATACGCAGTATTTT
>TRBV6-5|TRBJ1-2|-|TRBD1
CATSLTGTNYGYTF
TGTGCCACATCTCTGACAGGGACCAACTATGGCTACACCTTC
>TRBV3-1/TRBV3-2|TRBJ2-1|-|-
CASSPSGGWDNEQFF
TGTGCCAGCAGCCCCTCTGGAGGGTGGGACAATGAGCAGTTCTTC
>TRBV19|TRBJ2-5|-|TRBD1
CASSTQGAQYF
TGTGCCAGTAGTACACAGGGGGCCCAGTACTTC
>TRBV7-2|TRBJ1-2|few|-
CASSLKAGDGYGYTF
TGTGCCAGCAGCTTAAAAGCAGGGGATGGCTATGGCTACACCTTC
>TRBV5-1|TRBJ1-6|few|TRBD1
CASSPPGQGHSPLHF
TGCGCCAGCAGCCCCCCCGGACAGGGACATTCACCCCTCCACTTT
>TRBV27|TRBJ1-5|-|-
CASSLSPPFEDSNQPQHF
TGTGCCAGCAGTTTATCCCCCCCCTTCGAGGATAGCAATCAGCCCCAGCATTTT
>TRBV9|TRBJ2-1|-|TRBD1
CASSVWDRGNEQFF
TGTGCCAGCAGCGTATGGGACAGGGGGAATGAGCAGTTCTTC
>TRBV12-3/TRBV12-4|TRBJ1-1|few|-
CASSSGFGRAFF
TGTGCCAGCAGTTCGGGGTTTGGTCGAGCTTTCTTT
>TRBV5-1|TRBJ1-1|-|TRBD1
CASSLELTGSEAFF
TGCGCCAGCAGCTTGGAGCTGACAGGGAGCGAAGCTTTCTTT
>TRBV3-1/TRBV3-2|TRBJ2-5|-|TRBD2
CASSQDLREVETQYF
TGTGCCAGCAGCCAAGACCTCCGGGAGGTAGAGACCCAGTACTTC
>TRBV4-1|TRBJ2-1|few|TRBD2
CASSHPSGRASWSYNEQFF
TGCGCCAGCAGCCACCCCAGCGGGAGGGCCTCTTGGTCCTACAATGAGCAGTTCTTC
>TRBV28|TRBJ2-7|-|TRBD1
CASSRGTEGQKF
TGTGCCAGCAGCCGAGGGACAGAGGGCCAAAAATTC